The 31 T cell receptor beta chains below come from one sample, sequenced in a study of cytomegalovirus exposure and HLA in healthy donors. 60 Vbeta and 13 Jbeta primers were used in PCR. Using immunoSEQ multiplex PCR, the repertoire was profiled, and TCRdb retains in-frame clones only, with some absent. The sample includes about 59,000 clones, 75% to 85% seen only once; the top ten take about 1.6%. Sequencing was done on a sample of PBMCs. These TCRs come from a human donor in good health.

V usage is TRBV15 and J usage is TRBJ2-7; the match to TRBD2 covers 8 bases. CDR3 length: 15 residues. Germline V CDR1 and CDR2: LNHNV, YYDKDF (reference sequence). Trimming cost V 5 bases and J 2 bases; bases outside gene matches: 8. Here the CDR3 DNA reads TGTGCCACCAGCGAAGGACTAGCTTCGACCTACGAGCAGTACTTC. This gives the protein CATSEGLASTYEQYF.

The V call is TRBV18, the J call TRBJ2-1; 7 positions match TRBD1. In germline, CDR1 is KGHSH, CDR2 LQKENI. Trimming took 4 bases from V and 5 from J; bases not matched to a gene: 8. The CDR3 runs 15 residues. The CDR3 nucleotides read TGTGCCAGCTCACAGCAGACAGGGCCTGACAATGAGCAGTTCTTC. Protein sequence: CASSQQTGPDNEQFF.

The V gene is TRBV7-3, the J gene TRBJ1-1; 8 bases agree with TRBD1. V lost 4 bases and J lost 6; bases outside the gene matches: 4. The germline V gene has CDR1 SGHTA and CDR2 FQGTGA. This CDR3 is built from 13 residues. CDR3 residues: CASSSMDRAEAFF. In nucleotides, the CDR3 is TGTGCCAGCAGCTCCATGGACAGGGCTGAAGCTTTCTTT.

V and J are TRBV29-1 and TRBJ2-1; D uncertain. The germline gives CDR1 SQVTM, CDR2 ANQGSEA. The ends were cut back, 4 bases at V and 13 bases at J, with 11 bases in the middle. This CDR3 is 10 amino acids long. The CDR3 spells CSVGSSSQFF. CDR3 nucleotide sequence: TGCAGCGTTGGGAGCTCCTCCCAGTTCTTC.

The chain employs TRBV7-8 and TRBJ1-2; D remains unclear. V shed 0 bases and J shed 7 bases, with 21 bases lying between them. Germline V gene sequence: CDR1 SGHVS, CDR2 FQNEAQ. This CDR3 is 17 amino acids long. DNA of the CDR3: TGTGCCAGCAGCTTAGCGTCCCCCGGGCGGGTAAACCCTGGCTACACCTTC. Its translation: CASSLASPGRVNPGYTF.

This chain joins TRBV7-9 and TRBJ2-6, with no clear D. Trimming removed 0 bases from V and 0 bases from J, with 9 bases in between. This CDR3 comprises 17 residues. CDR1 is SEHNR and CDR2 is FQNEAQ in the germline V gene (reference sequence). CDR3: CASSLALAISGANVLTF. The CDR3 bases are TGTGCCAGCAGCTTAGCGTTGGCAATCTCTGGGGCCAACGTCCTGACTTTC.

The chain carries TRBV19 and TRBJ1-5; 8 positions agree with TRBD1. V gave up 6 bases and J gave up 2 bases; unmatched junction bases: 6. The CDR3 is 15 amino acids. Germline CDR1 and CDR2: LNHDA and SQIVND (reference sequence). CDR3 nucleotides: TGTGCCAGTAGCCCCGGACAGGGAGGCAATCAGCCCCAGCATTTT. Protein product: CASSPGQGGNQPQHF.

The chain links TRBV29-1 to TRBJ1-2, with D hard to call. Per germline, CDR1 SQVTM and CDR2 ANQGSEA. V lost 3 bases and J lost 3, with 2 bases in between. The CDR3 consists of 10 residues. For the CDR3, the DNA is TGCAGCGTTGACTACTATGGCTACACCTTC. Protein sequence: CSVDYYGYTF.

The genes are TRBV5-6 and TRBJ1-6; perhaps TRBD1 as D (6 bases). Trimming took off 1 base at V and 8 bases at J, with 19 bases between the two ends. CDR1 and CDR2 (germline): SGHDT, YYEEEE. This CDR3 spans 17 amino acids. The CDR3 nucleotides are TGTGCCAGCAGCTTGACAGGGCAACAGGGAAGGGATTCACCCCTCCACTTT. Its protein product is CASSLTGQQGRDSPLHF.

The rearrangement joins TRBV11-2 to TRBJ2-7; maybe TRBD1 (5 bases). There are 14 residues in the CDR3. The germline CDR1 and CDR2 sequences are SGHAT and FQNNGV. Between the trimmed V and J ends, which lost 2 bases and 3 bases, there was a span of 11 bases. CDR3 nucleotides: TGTGCCAGCAGCTTACTAGGGGATGGCTACGAGCAGTACTTC. Protein sequence: CASSLLGDGYEQYF.

The CDR3 loop reads CASSLSVGGDYRYEQYF. The CDR3 region has the DNA TGTGCCAGCAGTTTATCCGTGGGGGGGGACTACCGGTACGAGCAGTACTTC. The chain carries TRBV28 and TRBJ2-7; 7 nucleotides match TRBD2. Germline-derived CDR1 and CDR2 are MDHEN and SYDVKM. This CDR3 is built from 17 residues. Trimming cost V 1 base and J 4 bases; bases outside gene matches: 13.

This clone was found once. This CDR3 is CASSLYSNQPQHF. In DNA, the CDR3 is TGTGCCAGCAGTTTGTATAGCAATCAGCCCCAGCATTTT. This sequence joins TRBV28 and TRBJ1-5; D remains ambiguous. Germline V gene lookup returns CDR1 MDHEN and CDR2 SYDVKM. V lost 3 bases, J lost 0 bases, and 3 bases lay in between. The CDR3 runs to 13 residues.

The chain links TRBV2 to TRBJ1-1; possible D gene TRBD1, 5 bases. The CDR3 totals 14 residues. CDR1 is SNHLY and CDR2 is FYNNEI in the germline V gene. The ends were cut back, 7 bases at V and 1 base at J, with 13 bases in the middle. CDR3 region: CASKERQTNTEAFF. DNA of the CDR3: TGTGCCAGCAAAGAAAGACAGACGAACACTGAAGCTTTCTTT.

This clone was recorded only once. J is TRBJ1-4 and V is TRBV4-3; 7 bases are a match to TRBD1. The CDR3 has 14 amino acids. The germline V gene encodes CDR1 LGHNA and CDR2 YSLEER. With V trimmed by 0 bases and J by 6 bases, 1 base remained unmatched. CDR3 nucleotides: TGCGCCAGCAGCCAAGACAGGGGGTATGAAAAACTGTTTTTT. This codes for CASSQDRGYEKLFF.

V gene TRBV27 combines with J gene TRBJ1-2; no firm D call. Germline assignment: CDR1 MNHEY and CDR2 SMNVEV (reference sequence). V was clipped by 0 bases and J by 3 bases, with 8 bases between them. The CDR3 has 14 amino acids. The CDR3 sequence is CASSLSVRHYGYTF. The CDR3 region has the DNA TGTGCCAGCAGTTTATCGGTCAGGCACTATGGCTACACCTTC.

The gene calls are TRBV6-6 and TRBJ2-1, with TRBD2 matching over 11 bases. Germline CDR1 and CDR2: MNHNY and SVGAGI (reference sequence). The CDR3 consists of 15 residues. V lost 5 bases to trimming and J lost 5 bases; unmatched junction nucleotides: 5. CDR3 in DNA: TGTGCCAGCAGTCCCCTAGCGGGAGGCGACAATGAGCAGTTCTTC. Translation gives CASSPLAGGDNEQFF.

The chain employs TRBV11-1 and TRBJ2-1, with D maybe TRBD1 (5 bases). The germline gives CDR1 SGHAT, CDR2 FQDESV (reference sequence). This CDR3 has 11 amino acids. Trimming removed 1 base at V and 10 bases at J, with 5 bases between. The CDR3 DNA is TGTGCCAGCAGCTTAGAGGGGGAGCAGTTCTTC. As protein: CASSLEGEQFF.

The chain combines TRBV4-3 with TRBJ2-1, with D unclear. CDR1 is LGHNA, CDR2 YSLEER, per germline. The V end lost 1 base, the J end lost 0 bases, and 10 bases lay between the germline ends. There are 16 residues in the CDR3. Here the CDR3 reads CASSQGIAGSYNEQFF. The CDR3 DNA reads TGCGCCAGCAGCCAAGGGATTGCAGGCTCCTACAATGAGCAGTTCTTC.

The chain uses TRBV5-6 and TRBJ2-3; D possibly corresponds to TRBD1 (7 bases). The CDR3 consists of 16 residues. V lost 4 bases to trimming and J lost 4 bases, with 19 bases between them. Germline V gene sequence: CDR1 SGHDT, CDR2 YYEEEE. The CDR3 nucleotides read TGTGCCAGCAGCCCGGGAGACAGGGTTGGGGCAGATACGCAGTATTTT. This encodes CASSPGDRVGADTQYF. The whole variable domain, remainder taken from reference TRBV5-6 and TRBJ2-3, is DAGVTQSPTHLIKTRGQQVTLRCSPKSGHDTVSWYQQALGQGPQFIFQYYEEEERQRGNFPDRFSGHQFPNYSSELNVNALLLGDSALYLCASSPGDRVGADTQYFGPGTRLTVL.

The chain carries TRBV13 and TRBJ1-1; TRBD1 aligns across 7 bases. The CDR3 runs 14 residues. With V trimmed by 5 bases and J by 3 bases, 6 bases remained unmatched. Looked up from germline, CDR1 is PRHDT and CDR2 is FYEKMQ (reference sequence). The CDR3 loop is CASSKTGYDTEAFF. The CDR3 DNA is TGTGCCAGCAGCAAGACAGGGTATGACACTGAAGCTTTCTTT.

The chain carries TRBV5-1 and TRBJ2-7; a possible D gene is TRBD2 (6 bases). CDR1 and CDR2 from the germline V gene are SGHRS and YFSETQ. V shed 5 bases and J shed 7 bases, with 25 bases lying between them. The CDR3 extends over 16 amino acids. CDR3 sequence: CASSPPSGRPFEEQYF. In nucleotides, the CDR3 is TGCGCCAGCAGTCCCCCGTCTGGGAGGCCGTTTGAGGAGCAGTACTTC.

The V gene is TRBV6-1, the J gene TRBJ2-7; 9 bases fit TRBD1. The CDR3 runs to 15 residues. V lost 7 bases and J lost 2; bases outside the gene matches: 9. Germline V CDR1 and CDR2: MNHNS, SASEGT. In DNA, the CDR3 is TGTGCCAGCAACCGATACAGGGGGCCCGCCTACGAGCAGTACTTC. It encodes CASNRYRGPAYEQYF.

J is TRBJ2-1 and V is TRBV5-4; TRBD2 aligns across 8 bases. The CDR3 consists of 15 residues. Germline trimming cut 1 base from V and 4 bases from J; bases unmatched to any gene: 4. The germline gives CDR1 SGHNT, CDR2 YYREEE (reference sequence). CDR3 sequence reads: CASSLLAGTYNEQFF. DNA for the CDR3: TGTGCCAGCAGCTTGTTAGCGGGAACATACAATGAGCAGTTCTTC. The variable domain in full, with the rest retrieved from reference TRBV5-4 and TRBJ2-1, is ETGVTQSPTHLIKTRGQQVTLRCSSQSGHNTVSWYQQALGQGPQFIFQYYREEENGRGNFPPRFSGLQFPNYSSELNVNALELDDSALYLCASSLLAGTYNEQFFGPGTRLTVL.

The chain employs TRBV4-2 and TRBJ1-1; D not certain. The germline CDR1 and CDR2 sequences are LGHNA and YNFKEQ. The V end was cut by 0 bases, the J end by 5 bases, with 7 bases between. CDR3 length equals 13 residues. CDR3 region: CASSQESVTEAFF. CDR3 in DNA: TGTGCCAGCAGCCAAGAATCGGTTACTGAAGCTTTCTTT.

This chain connects TRBV11-2 to TRBJ2-5, with 8 bases fitting TRBD1. This CDR3 spans 14 amino acids. CDR1 is SGHAT, CDR2 FQNNGV, per germline. The V segment lost 5 bases and the J segment 4 bases; nucleotides outside the gene matches: 6. CDR3 nucleotides: TGTGCCAGCAGCCCGTGGACAGGGACAGAGACCCAGTACTTC. This translates into CASSPWTGTETQYF.

The chain links TRBV29-1 to TRBJ2-1, with D uncertain. V lost 2 bases to trimming and J lost 9 bases, with 11 bases between them. CDR1 SQVTM and CDR2 ANQGSEA come from the germline V gene. The CDR3 extends over 12 amino acids. CDR3 nucleotides: TGCAGCGTTGAATCCATTAGCCTTGAGCAGTTCTTC. Amino acid sequence: CSVESISLEQFF.

CDR3 nucleotides: TGTGCCAGCAGTTTATTCTCGGACAGGGCGTACAATGAGCAGTTCTTC. Amino acid sequence: CASSLFSDRAYNEQFF. This sequence joins TRBV27 and TRBJ2-1, with TRBD1 identical over 8 bases. Per germline, CDR1 MNHEY and CDR2 SMNVEV (reference sequence). CDR3 length: 16 amino acids. J gave up 4 bases and V 1 base, and 6 bases lay outside the gene matches.

This rearrangement joins TRBV7-2 to TRBJ2-1; 8 bases agree with TRBD2. V shed 4 bases and J 1 base; nucleotides not matched to a gene: 3. Germline V gene sequence: CDR1 SGHTA, CDR2 FQGNSA. This CDR3 has 15 residues. Here the CDR3 reads CASSYSSGSYNEQFF. The CDR3 DNA is TGTGCCAGCAGCTATTCTAGCGGGTCCTACAATGAGCAGTTCTTC.

The rearrangement links TRBV2 to TRBJ2-6; maybe TRBD2 (5 bases). Trimming shortened V by 6 bases and J by 0 bases, and 9 bases separated the two germline ends. Germline V gene lookup returns CDR1 SNHLY and CDR2 FYNNEI. The CDR3 spans 15 residues. The CDR3 region is CASSPGVSGANVLTF. The CDR3, as DNA: TGTGCCAGCAGCCCCGGGGTCTCTGGGGCCAACGTCCTGACTTTC. Combining the CDR3 with reference TRBV2 and TRBJ2-6 gives the whole variable domain EPEVTQTPSHQVTQMGQEVILRCVPISNHLYFYWYRQILGQKVEFLVSFYNNEISEKSEIFDDQFSVERPDGSNFTLKIRSTKLEDSAMYFCASSPGVSGANVLTFGAGSRLTVL.

This clone was seen once. The rearrangement links TRBV6-5 to TRBJ2-5; 9 positions match TRBD1. This CDR3 is built from 13 residues. Per the germline V gene, CDR1 is MNHEY and CDR2 is SVGAGI. J was trimmed by 2 bases and V by 8 bases; bases with no gene match: 3. The CDR3 region is CASRQGVQETQYF. CDR3 nucleotides: TGTGCCAGCCGACAGGGGGTACAAGAGACCCAGTACTTC.

The V call is TRBV13, the J call TRBJ1-1, with TRBD1 matching over 7 bases. V dropped 5 bases and J dropped 5; count of bases not matched to a gene: 8. The CDR3 runs to 14 residues. CDR1 and CDR2 from the germline V gene are PRHDT and FYEKMQ (reference sequence). Here the CDR3 reads CASSLETGMTEAFF. The DNA for the CDR3 is TGTGCCAGCAGCCTTGAGACAGGGATGACTGAAGCTTTCTTT.